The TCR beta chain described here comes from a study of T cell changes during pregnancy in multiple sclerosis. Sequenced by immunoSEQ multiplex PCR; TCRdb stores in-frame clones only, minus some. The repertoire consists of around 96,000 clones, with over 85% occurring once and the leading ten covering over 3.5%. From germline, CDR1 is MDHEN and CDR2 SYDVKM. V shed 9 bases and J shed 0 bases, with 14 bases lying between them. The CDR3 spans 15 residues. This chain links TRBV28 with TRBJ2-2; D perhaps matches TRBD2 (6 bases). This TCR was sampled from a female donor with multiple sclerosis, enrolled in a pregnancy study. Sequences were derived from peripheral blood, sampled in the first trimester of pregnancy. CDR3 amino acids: CASHRGTANTGELFF. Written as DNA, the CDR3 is TGTGCCAGTCATCGGGGGACCGCGAACACCGGGGAGCTGTTTTTT.